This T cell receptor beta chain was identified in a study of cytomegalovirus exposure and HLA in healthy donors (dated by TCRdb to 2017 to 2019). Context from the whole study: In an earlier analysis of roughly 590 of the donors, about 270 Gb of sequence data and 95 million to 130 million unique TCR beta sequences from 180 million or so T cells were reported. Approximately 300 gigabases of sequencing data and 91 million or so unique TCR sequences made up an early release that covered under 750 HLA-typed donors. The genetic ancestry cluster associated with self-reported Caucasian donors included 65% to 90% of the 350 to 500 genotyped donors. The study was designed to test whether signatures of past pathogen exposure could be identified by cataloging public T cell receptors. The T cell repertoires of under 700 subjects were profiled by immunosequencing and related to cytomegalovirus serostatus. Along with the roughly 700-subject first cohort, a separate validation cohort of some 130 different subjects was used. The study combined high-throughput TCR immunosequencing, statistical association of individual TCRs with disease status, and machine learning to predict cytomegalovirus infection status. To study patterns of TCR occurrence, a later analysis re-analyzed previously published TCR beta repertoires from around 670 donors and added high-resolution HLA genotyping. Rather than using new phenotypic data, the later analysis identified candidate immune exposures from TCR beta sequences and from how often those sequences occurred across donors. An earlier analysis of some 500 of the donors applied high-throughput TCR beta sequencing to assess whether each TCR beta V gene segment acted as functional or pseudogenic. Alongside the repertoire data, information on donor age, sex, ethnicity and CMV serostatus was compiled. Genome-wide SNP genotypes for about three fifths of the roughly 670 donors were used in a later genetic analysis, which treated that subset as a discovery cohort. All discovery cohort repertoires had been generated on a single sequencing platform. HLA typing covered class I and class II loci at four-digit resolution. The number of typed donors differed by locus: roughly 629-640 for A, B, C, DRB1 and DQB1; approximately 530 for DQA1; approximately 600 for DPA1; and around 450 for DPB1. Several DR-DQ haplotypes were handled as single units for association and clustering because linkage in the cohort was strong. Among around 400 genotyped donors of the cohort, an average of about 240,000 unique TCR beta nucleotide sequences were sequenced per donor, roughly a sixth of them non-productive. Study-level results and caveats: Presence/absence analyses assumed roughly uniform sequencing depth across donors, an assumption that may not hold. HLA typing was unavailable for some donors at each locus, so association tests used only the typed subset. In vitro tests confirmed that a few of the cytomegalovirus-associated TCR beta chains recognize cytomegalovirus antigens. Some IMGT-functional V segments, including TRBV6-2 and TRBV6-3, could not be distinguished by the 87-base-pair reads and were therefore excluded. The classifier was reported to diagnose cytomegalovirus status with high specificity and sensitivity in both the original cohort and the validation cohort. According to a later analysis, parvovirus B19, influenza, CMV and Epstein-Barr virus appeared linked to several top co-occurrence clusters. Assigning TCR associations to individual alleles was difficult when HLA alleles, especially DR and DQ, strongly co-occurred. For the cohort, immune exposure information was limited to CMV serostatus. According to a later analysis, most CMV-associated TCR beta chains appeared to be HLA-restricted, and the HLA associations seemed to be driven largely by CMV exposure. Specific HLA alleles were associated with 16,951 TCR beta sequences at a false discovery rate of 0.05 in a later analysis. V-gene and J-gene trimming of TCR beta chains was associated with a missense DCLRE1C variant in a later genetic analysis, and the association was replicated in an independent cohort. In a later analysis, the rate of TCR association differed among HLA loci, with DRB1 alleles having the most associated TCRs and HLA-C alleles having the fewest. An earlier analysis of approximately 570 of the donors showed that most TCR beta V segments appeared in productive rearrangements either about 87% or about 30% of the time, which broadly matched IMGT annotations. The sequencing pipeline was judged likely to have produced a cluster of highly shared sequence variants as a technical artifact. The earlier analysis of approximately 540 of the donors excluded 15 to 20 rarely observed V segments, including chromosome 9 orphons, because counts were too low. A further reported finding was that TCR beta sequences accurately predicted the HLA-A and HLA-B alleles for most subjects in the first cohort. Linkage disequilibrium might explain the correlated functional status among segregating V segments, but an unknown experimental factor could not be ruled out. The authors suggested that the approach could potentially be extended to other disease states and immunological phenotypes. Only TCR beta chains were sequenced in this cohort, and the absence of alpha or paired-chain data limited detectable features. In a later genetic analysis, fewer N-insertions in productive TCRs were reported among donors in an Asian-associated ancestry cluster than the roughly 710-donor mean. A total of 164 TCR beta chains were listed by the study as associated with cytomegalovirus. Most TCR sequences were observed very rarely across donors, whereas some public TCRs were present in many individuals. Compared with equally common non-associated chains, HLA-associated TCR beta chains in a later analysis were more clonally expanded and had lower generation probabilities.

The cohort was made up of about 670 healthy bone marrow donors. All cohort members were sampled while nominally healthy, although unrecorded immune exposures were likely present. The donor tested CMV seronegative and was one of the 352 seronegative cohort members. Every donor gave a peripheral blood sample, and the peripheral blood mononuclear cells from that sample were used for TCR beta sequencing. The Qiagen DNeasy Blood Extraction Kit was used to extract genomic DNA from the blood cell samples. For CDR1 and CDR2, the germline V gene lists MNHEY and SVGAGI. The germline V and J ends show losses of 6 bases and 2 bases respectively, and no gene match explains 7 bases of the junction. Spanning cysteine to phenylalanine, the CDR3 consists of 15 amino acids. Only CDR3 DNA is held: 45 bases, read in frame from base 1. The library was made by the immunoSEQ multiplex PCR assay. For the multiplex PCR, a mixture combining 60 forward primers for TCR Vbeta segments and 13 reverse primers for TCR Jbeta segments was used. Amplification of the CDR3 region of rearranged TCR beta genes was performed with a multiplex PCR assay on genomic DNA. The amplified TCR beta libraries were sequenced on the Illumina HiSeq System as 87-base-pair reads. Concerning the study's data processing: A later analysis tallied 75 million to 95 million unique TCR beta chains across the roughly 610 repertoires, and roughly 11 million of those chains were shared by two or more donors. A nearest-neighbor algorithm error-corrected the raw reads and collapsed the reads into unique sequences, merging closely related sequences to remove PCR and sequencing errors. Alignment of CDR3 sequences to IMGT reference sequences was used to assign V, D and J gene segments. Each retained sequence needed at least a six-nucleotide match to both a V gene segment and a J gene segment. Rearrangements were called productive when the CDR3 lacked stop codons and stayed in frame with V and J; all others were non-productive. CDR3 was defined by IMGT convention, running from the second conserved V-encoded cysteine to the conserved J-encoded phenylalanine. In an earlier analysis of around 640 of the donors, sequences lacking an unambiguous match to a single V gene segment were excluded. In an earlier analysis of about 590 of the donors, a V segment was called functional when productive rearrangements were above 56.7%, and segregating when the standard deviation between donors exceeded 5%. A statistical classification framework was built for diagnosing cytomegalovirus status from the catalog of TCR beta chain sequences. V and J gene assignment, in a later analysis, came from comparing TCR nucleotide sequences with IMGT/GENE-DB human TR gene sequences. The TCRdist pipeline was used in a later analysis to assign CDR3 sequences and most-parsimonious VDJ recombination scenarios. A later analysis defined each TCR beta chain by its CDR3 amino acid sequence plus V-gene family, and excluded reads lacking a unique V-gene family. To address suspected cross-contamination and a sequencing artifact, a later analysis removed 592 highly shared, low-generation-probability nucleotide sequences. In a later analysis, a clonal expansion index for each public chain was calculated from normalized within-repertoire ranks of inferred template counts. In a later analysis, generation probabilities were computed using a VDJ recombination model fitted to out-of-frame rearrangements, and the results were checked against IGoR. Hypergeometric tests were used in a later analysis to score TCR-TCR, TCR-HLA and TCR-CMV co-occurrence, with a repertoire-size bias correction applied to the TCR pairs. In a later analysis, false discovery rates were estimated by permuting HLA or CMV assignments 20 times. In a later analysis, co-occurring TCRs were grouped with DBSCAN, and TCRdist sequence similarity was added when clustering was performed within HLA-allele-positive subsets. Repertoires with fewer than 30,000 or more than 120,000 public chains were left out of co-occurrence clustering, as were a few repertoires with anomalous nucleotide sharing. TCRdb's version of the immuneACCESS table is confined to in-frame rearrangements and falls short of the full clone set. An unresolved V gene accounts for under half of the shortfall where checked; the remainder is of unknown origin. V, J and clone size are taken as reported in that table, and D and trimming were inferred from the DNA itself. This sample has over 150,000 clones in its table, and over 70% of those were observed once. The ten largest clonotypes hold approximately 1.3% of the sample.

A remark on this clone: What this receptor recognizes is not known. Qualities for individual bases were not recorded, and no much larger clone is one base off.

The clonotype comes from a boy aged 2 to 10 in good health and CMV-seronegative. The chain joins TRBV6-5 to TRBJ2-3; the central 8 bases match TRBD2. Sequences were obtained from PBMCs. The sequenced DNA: TGTGCCAGCAGCCTACTCGGGGGGGTCACAGATACGCAGTATTTT. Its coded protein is CASSLLGGVTDTQYF.